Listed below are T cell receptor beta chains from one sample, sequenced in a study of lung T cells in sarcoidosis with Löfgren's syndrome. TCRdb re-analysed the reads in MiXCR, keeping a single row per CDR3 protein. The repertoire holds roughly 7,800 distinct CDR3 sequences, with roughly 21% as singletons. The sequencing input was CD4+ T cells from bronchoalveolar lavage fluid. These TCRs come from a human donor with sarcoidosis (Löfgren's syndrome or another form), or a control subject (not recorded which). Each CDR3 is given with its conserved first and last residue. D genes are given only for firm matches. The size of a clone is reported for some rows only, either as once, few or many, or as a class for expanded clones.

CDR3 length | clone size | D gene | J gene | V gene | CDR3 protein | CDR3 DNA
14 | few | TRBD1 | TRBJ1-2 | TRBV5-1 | CASSLGQGASGYTF | TGCGCCAGCAGCTTGGGACAGGGGGCGAGTGGCTACACCTTC
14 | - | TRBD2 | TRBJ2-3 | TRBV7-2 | CASNLAGLTDTQYF | TGTGCCAGCAACTTAGCGGGGCTGACAGATACGCAGTATTTT
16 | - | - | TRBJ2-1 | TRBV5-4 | CASSLGLAEGRGEQFF | TGTGCCAGCAGCTTGGGGCTAGCAGAGGGCCGGGGTGAGCAGTTCTTC
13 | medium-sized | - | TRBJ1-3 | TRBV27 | CASKADSGNTIYF | TGTGCCAGCAAGGCTGACTCTGGAAACACCATATATTTT
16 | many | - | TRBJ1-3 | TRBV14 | CASSQVRGRPGNTIYF | TGTGCCAGCAGCCAAGTGCGGGGCCGCCCTGGAAACACCATATATTTT
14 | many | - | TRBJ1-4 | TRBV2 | CASRGGQGNEKLFF | TGTGCCAGCAGGGGGGGACAAGGAAATGAAAAACTGTTTTTT
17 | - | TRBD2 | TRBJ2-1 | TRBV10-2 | CASSSGTSGPLGNEQFF | TGCGCCAGCAGTTCCGGGACTAGCGGGCCCTTGGGTAATGAGCAGTTCTTC
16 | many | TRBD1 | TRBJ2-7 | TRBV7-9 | CASSLTGTGVGYEQYF | TGTGCCAGCAGCCTAACCGGGACAGGGGTTGGGTACGAGCAGTACTTC
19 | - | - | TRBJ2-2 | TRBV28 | CASSLWAMWGLVDTGELFF | TGTGCCAGCAGTTTATGGGCTATGTGGGGATTGGTGGACACCGGGGAGCTGTTTTTT
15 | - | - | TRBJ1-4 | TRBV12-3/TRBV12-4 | CASSLSPGTNEKLFF | TGTGCCAGCAGCCTCTCACCGGGGACTAATGAAAAACTGTTTTTT
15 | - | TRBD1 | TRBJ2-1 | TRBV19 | CASSFRGQTYNEQFF | TGTGCCAGTAGTTTTAGGGGACAGACCTACAATGAGCAGTTCTTC
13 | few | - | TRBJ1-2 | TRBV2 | CASSVYGGNGYTF | TGTGCCAGCAGTGTCTACGGGGGCAATGGCTACACCTTC
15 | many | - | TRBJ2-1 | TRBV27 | CASSLAWGGPGEQFF | TGTGCCAGCAGTTTGGCGTGGGGGGGGCCGGGTGAGCAGTTCTTC
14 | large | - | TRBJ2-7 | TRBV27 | CANQTHRALYEQYF | TGTGCCAACCAAACCCACAGGGCCCTCTACGAGCAGTACTTC
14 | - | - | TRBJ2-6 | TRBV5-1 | CASSLGRYDDVLTF | TGCGCCAGCAGCTTGGGCAGGTACGACGACGTCCTGACTTTC
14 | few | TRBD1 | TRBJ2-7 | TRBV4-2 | CASSPDRAPYEQYF | TGTGCCAGCAGTCCGGACAGGGCCCCCTACGAGCAGTACTTC
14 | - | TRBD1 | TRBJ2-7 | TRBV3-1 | CASSLDRGKNEQYF | TGTGCCAGCAGCCTTGACAGGGGGAAGAACGAGCAGTACTTC
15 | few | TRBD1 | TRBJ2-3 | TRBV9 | CASSSRQGGTDTQYF | TGTGCCAGCAGCTCCAGACAGGGCGGCACAGATACGCAGTATTTT
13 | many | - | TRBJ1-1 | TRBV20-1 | CSATDKTNTEAFF | TGCAGTGCAACCGACAAGACGAACACTGAAGCTTTCTTT
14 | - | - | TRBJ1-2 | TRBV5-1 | CASSLEQRTYGCTF | TGCGCCAGCAGCTTGGAACAGAGAACCTATGGCTGCACCTTC
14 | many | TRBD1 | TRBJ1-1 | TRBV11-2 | CASSRTGDYTEAFF | TGTGCCAGCAGCCGAACAGGGGATTACACTGAAGCTTTCTTT
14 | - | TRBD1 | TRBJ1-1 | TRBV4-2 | CAISRAGGSTETFF | TGTGCCATCAGCCGAGCAGGGGGATCCACTGAAACTTTCTTT
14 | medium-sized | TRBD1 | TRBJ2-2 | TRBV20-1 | CSAQTGGLTGELFF | TGCAGTGCCCAGACAGGGGGACTCACCGGGGAGCTGTTTTTT
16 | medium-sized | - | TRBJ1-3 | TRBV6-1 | CASSSPGRGSGNTIYF | TGTGCCAGCAGTTCTCCGGGACGGGGCTCTGGAAACACCATATATTTT
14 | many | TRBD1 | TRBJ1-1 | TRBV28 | CASSLSNRGLGAFF | TGTGCCAGCAGTTTGTCGAACAGGGGGCTTGGGGCTTTCTTT
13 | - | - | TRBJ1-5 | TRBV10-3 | CAITAGSNQPQHF | TGTGCCATCACCGCGGGTAGCAATCAGCCCCAGCATTTT
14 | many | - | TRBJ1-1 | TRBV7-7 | CASSPDPFNTEAFF | TGTGCCAGCAGCCCGGACCCGTTCAACACTGAAGCTTTCTTT
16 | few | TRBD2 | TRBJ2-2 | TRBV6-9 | CASSYWREVITGELFF | TGTGCCAGCAGTTATTGGCGGGAGGTGATCACCGGGGAGCTGTTTTTT
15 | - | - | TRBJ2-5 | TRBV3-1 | CASSKIGGGGETQYF | TGTGCCAGCAGCAAGATAGGGGGAGGGGGCGAGACCCAGTACTTC
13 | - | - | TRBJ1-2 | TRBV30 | CAWTAGVSHGYTF | TGTGCCTGGACGGCTGGAGTAAGCCATGGCTACACCTTC
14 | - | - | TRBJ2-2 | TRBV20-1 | CSASRPTNTGELFF | TGCAGTGCTAGTAGACCTACGAACACCGGGGAGCTGTTTTTT
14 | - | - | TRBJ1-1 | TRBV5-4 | CASGLAGGLAEAFF | TGTGCCAGCGGCTTGGCGGGGGGTCTGGCTGAGGCTTTCTTT
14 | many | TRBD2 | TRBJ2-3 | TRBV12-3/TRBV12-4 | CASSVSGGGDTQYF | TGTGCCAGCAGCGTGTCGGGGGGAGGAGATACGCAGTATTTT
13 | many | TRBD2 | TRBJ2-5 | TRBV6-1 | CASTYSGGETQYF | TGTGCCAGCACCTATAGCGGGGGAGAGACCCAGTACTTC
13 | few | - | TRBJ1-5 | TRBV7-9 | CASSLSGDQPQHF | TGTGCCAGCAGCTTATCAGGGGATCAGCCCCAGCATTTT
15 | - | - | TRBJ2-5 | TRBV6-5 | CASTMLQGHQETQCF | TGTGCCAGCACTATGCTTCAGGGACACCAAGAGACCCAGTGCTTC
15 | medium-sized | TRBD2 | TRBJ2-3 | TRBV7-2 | CASTLGGAMRDTQYF | TGTGCCAGCACCCTGGGAGGGGCCATGAGAGATACGCAGTATTTT
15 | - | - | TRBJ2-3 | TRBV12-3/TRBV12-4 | CASSFREASTDTQYF | TGTGCCAGCAGCTTCCGCGAGGCGAGCACAGATACGCAGTATTTT
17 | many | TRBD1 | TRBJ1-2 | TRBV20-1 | CSASLAGDRALNYGYTF | TGCAGTGCTAGTTTGGCGGGGGACAGGGCGCTTAACTATGGCTACACCTTC
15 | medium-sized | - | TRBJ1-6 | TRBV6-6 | CASSYLDPYNSPLHF | TGTGCCAGCAGTTACTTGGATCCCTATAATTCACCCCTCCACTTT
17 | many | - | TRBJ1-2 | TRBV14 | CASSPRGNLGGLHGYTF | TGTGCCAGCAGCCCGAGGGGAAACCTGGGAGGCTTACATGGCTACACCTTC
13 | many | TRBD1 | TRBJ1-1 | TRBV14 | CASSQTTGTEAFF | TGTGCCAGCAGCCAAACGACAGGGACTGAAGCTTTCTTT
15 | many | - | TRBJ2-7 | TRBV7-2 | CASSPSGTSSYEQYF | TGTGCCAGCAGCCCTTCCGGGACGTCCTCCTACGAGCAGTACTTC
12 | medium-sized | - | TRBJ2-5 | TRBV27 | CAPRGSQETQYF | TGTGCCCCCCGCGGCAGTCAAGAGACCCAGTACTTC
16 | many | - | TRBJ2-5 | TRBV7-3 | CASSQPSGLGQETQYF | TGTGCCAGCAGCCAACCCTCAGGTCTGGGCCAAGAGACCCAGTACTTC
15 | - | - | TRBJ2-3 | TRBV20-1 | CSAPRPGANTNTQYF | TGCAGTGCCCCCAGACCCGGGGCAAACACAAATACGCAGTATTTT
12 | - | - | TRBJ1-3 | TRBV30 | CAWSVFRNTIYF | TGTGCCTGGAGTGTTTTCAGAAACACCATATATTTT
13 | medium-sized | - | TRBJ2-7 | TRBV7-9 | CASSRDVSYEQYF | TGTGCCAGCAGTCGAGACGTCTCCTACGAGCAGTACTTC
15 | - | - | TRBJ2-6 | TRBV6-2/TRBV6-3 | CVSTQMPSGANVLTF | TGCGTCAGCACCCAGATGCCCTCTGGGGCCAACGTCCTAACTTTC
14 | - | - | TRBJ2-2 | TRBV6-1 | CASSAQGSTGELFF | TGTGCCAGCAGTGCACAGGGAAGCACCGGGGAGCTGTTTTTT
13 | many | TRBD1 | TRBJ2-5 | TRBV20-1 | CSARRQGQETQYF | TGCAGTGCTAGAAGACAGGGACAAGAGACCCAGTACTTC
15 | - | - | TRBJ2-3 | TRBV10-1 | CASSESAGSTDTRYF | TGCGCCAGCAGTGAGTCGGCAGGGAGCACAGATACGCGGTATTTT
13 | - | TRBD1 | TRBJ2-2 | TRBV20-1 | CSVQGAGAGELFF | TGCAGTGTCCAGGGGGCAGGCGCCGGGGAGCTGTTTTTT
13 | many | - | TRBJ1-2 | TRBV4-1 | CASSGSENYGYTF | TGCGCCAGCAGCGGTTCGGAGAACTATGGCTACACCTTC
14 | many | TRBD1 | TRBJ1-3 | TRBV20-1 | CSAAPGQGGNTIYF | TGCAGTGCTGCCCCGGGACAGGGCGGAAACACCATATATTTT
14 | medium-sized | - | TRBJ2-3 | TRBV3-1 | CASSLIGATDTQYF | TGTGCCAGCAGCCTGATAGGGGCTACAGATACGCAGTATTTT
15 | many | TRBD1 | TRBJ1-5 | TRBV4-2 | CASSPRPGGGQPQHF | TGTGCCAGCAGCCCCCGTCCAGGGGGGGGACAGCCCCAGCATTTT